Listed here is a single T cell receptor beta chain. Its cognate antigen is unknown. The CDR3 length is 16 residues. V lost 5 bases and J lost 5; bases outside the gene matches: 14. CDR1 is GTSNPN and CDR2 is SVGIG in the germline V gene (reference sequence). The time point denotes: week 35, safety follow-up. Every vaccine dose comprised 300 ug of mutant IDH1 20-mer peptide plus topical imiquimod. Eight vaccine injections were given to patients in weeks 1, 3, 5, 7, 11, 15, 19 and 23. The sample is drawn from a study of a mutant IDH1 vaccine in newly diagnosed glioma. Across the study: Vaccination began 4-6 weeks post radiotherapy alone, or with temozolomide cycles. Therapy received beforehand was radiotherapy, temozolomide, or both, with most patients given both. Findings and limits, study-wide: Patients mounted vaccine-induced immune responses in 93.3% of cases.

Assay used: immunoSEQ multiplex PCR; TCRdb lists only in-frame clones, some missing. The table records roughly 60,000 clones, more than 80% of them present only once. This TCR derives from a man aged 35 to 55 with glioma. The starting material was PBMCs, obtained from a glioma patient whose treatment included an IDH1 peptide vaccine. The V and J genes are TRBV30 and TRBJ1-4; TRBD1 matches 7 bases. DNA of the CDR3: TGTGCCTGGTATAGGGGGCGCGTTGGGGGAAATGAAAAACTGTTTTTT. It specifies CAWYRGRVGGNEKLFF.